What follows are 10 T cell receptor beta chains derived from one specimen sequenced in a study of blood T cell repertoires in COVID-19. Data came from immunoSEQ multiplex PCR; TCRdb stores just in-frame clones and leaves some out. Here the sample spans around 200,000 clones, around 86% being singletons. Sequencing was performed on peripheral blood. These receptors all come from a middle-aged man with active or convalescent COVID-19.

The chain combines TRBV29-1 with TRBJ1-1; D not resolved. CDR1 and CDR2 (germline): SQVTM, ANQGSEA. The CDR3 loop spans 14 amino acids. V was shortened by 1 base and J by 4 bases, with 13 bases between the two germline ends. CDR3 region: CSVEGAGLGTEAFF. CDR3 sequence (DNA): TGCAGCGTTGAAGGCGCTGGGCTGGGCACTGAAGCTTTCTTT.

This clone was detected once. The V and J genes are TRBV7-6 and TRBJ1-4, with D possibly TRBD1 on 6 matching bases. The CDR3 extends over 15 amino acids. V was cut by 5 bases and J by 4 bases, with 14 bases left in between. In germline, CDR1 is SGHVS, CDR2 FNYEAQ. In DNA, the CDR3 is TGTGCCAGCAGCCCTAGTAGGGGGAGTAATGAAAAACTGTTTTTT. It is translated as CASSPSRGSNEKLFF.

The rearrangement links TRBV7-3 to TRBJ2-1; D is uncertain. Trimming took off 2 bases at V and 0 bases at J, with 8 bases between the two ends. The CDR3 contains 15 residues. The germline V gene has CDR1 SGHTA and CDR2 FQGTGA. The CDR3 region has the DNA TGTGCCAGCAGCTTACTGCGTAGCTCCTACAATGAGCAGTTCTTC. Translation: CASSLLRSSYNEQFF.

This chain uses TRBV29-1 with TRBJ1-2; D may be TRBD1 (5 bases). This CDR3 is 13 amino acids long. Germline V gene data show CDR1 as SQVTM and CDR2 as ANQGSEA. Trimming took off 5 bases at V and 4 bases at J, with 14 bases between the two ends. DNA of the CDR3: TGCAGCGTTCCCTTAACAGGACCCTATGGCTACACCTTC. Amino acid sequence: CSVPLTGPYGYTF. The whole variable domain, remainder taken from reference TRBV29-1 and TRBJ1-2, is SAVISQKPSRDICQRGTSLTIQCQVDSQVTMMFWYRQQPGQSLTLIATANQGSEATYESGFVIDKFPISRPNLTFSTLTVSNMSPEDSSIYLCSVPLTGPYGYTFGSGTRLTVV.

On this clone: Other nucleotide sequences in the sample specify the same CDR3. The gene calls are TRBV7-9 and TRBJ2-2; tentative D call: TRBD1 (8 bases). The CDR3 sequence is 15 residues long. CDR1 is SEHNR, CDR2 FQNEAQ, per germline (reference sequence). The ends were cut back, 5 bases at V and 5 bases at J, with 15 bases in the middle. The CDR3 DNA is TGTGCCAGCAGCCTCGGACAGGGAGGGACCGGGGAGCTGTTTTTT. As protein: CASSLGQGGTGELFF.

This rearrangement joins TRBV5-6 to TRBJ1-4; D remains ambiguous. The CDR3 spans 16 residues. V dropped 6 bases and J dropped 7 bases, with 22 bases sitting between them. CDR1 and CDR2 from the germline V gene are SGHDT and YYEEEE. This chain's CDR3 is CASTRRHLKRSEKLFF. In DNA form, the CDR3 reads TGTGCCAGCACCAGGAGGCACCTCAAACGGAGTGAAAAACTGTTTTTT.

Of note for this clone: At one end, the junction sequence differs from germline, possibly due to a read error. The J gene is TRBJ1-4, the V gene TRBV30, with D perhaps matching TRBD1 (5 bases). Germline lookup yields CDR1 GTSNPN and CDR2 SVGIG (reference sequence). The CDR3 loop spans 12 amino acids. Here the CDR3 reads CAWSVPPWQGAF. CDR3 nucleotide sequence: TGTGCCTGGAGTGTACCCCCGTGGCAGGGTGCTTTT.

The rearrangement uses TRBV25-1 and TRBJ1-6; possible D gene TRBD1, 5 bases. CDR1 and CDR2 from the germline V gene are MGHDK and SYGVNS. Trimming took off 3 bases at V and 1 base at J, with 7 bases between the two ends. The CDR3 is 15 residues long. CDR3 DNA sequence: TGTGCCAGCAGTGAGAGGACATCCTATAATTCACCCCTCCACTTT. This codes for CASSERTSYNSPLHF. The full variable domain, completed using reference TRBV25-1 and TRBJ1-6, is EADIYQTPRYLVIGTGKKITLECSQTMGHDKMYWYQQDPGMELHLIHYSYGVNSTEKGDLSSESTVSRIRTEHFPLTLESARPSHTSQYLCASSERTSYNSPLHFGNGTRLTVT.

The J gene is TRBJ1-2, the V gene TRBV12-3 or TRBV12-4, with D possibly being TRBD1 (6 bases). This CDR3 region has 11 residues. V lost 4 bases and J 11 bases, leaving 11 bases between the germline ends. The CDR3 coding sequence is TGTGCCAGCAGTTCCCTAGGGGGATACACCTTC. This translates into CASSSLGGYTF.

This clone was counted ten times or more. V gene TRBV4-2 combines with J gene TRBJ2-2; 11 bases fit TRBD1. Germline values: CDR1 LGHNA, CDR2 YNFKEQ. The CDR3 loop spans 17 amino acids. The V gene end was trimmed by 0 bases and the J gene end by 6 bases; junction bases not matched to a gene: 6. The CDR3, as DNA: TGTGCCAGCAGCCAAGATTCGGGACAGGGGGTCTCCGGGGAGCTGTTTTTT. Protein: CASSQDSGQGVSGELFF.